Listed here are 17 T cell receptor beta chains from one sample, sequenced in a study of blood T cell repertoires in COVID-19. Clones were read by immunoSEQ multiplex PCR, and TCRdb kept only the in-frame ones, dropping some. The data contain about 180,000 clones, about 84% of them singletons. Sequencing was carried out using peripheral blood. These receptors all come from a human donor in a cohort sampled during active COVID-19.

The V and J genes are TRBV20-1 and TRBJ1-1; TRBD1 is a possible D gene (6 bases). V lost 5 bases to trimming and J lost 2 bases, with 6 bases between them. The CDR3 is 11 amino acids. CDR1 is DFQATT and CDR2 is SNEGSKA in the germline V gene (reference sequence). The CDR3 DNA is TGCAGTGCTGGGACAAACACTGAAGCTTTCTTT. Its translation: CSAGTNTEAFF.

Concerning this clone itself: Sequence at one end of the junction differs from germline and may be a read error. The chain links TRBV5-1 to TRBJ1-5; TRBD1 agrees at 9 bases. The germline V gene encodes CDR1 SGHRS and CDR2 YFSETQ. The CDR3 runs 14 residues. The DNA of the CDR3 is TGCGGGGATGGGGTGGACAGGGGCAACCAGCCCCAGCATTTT. It translates to CGDGVDRGNQPQHF.

The J gene is TRBJ1-1, the V gene TRBV30; 7 bases map to TRBD1. The germline V gene encodes CDR1 GTSNPN and CDR2 SVGIG (reference sequence). The CDR3 is made up of 11 amino acids. Trimming at V came to 4 bases and at J to 11 bases, leaving 7 bases not matched to a gene. CDR3 in amino acids: CAWKRDSSAFF. The CDR3 DNA follows: TGTGCCTGGAAGAGGGACAGTTCGGCTTTCTTT.

J is TRBJ2-7 and V is TRBV19; D is undetermined. Trimming shortened V by 3 bases and J by 1 base, and 10 bases separated the two germline ends. Germline V gives CDR1 LNHDA, CDR2 SQIVND (reference sequence). CDR3 length equals 14 residues. In nucleotides, the CDR3 is TGTGCCAGTAGTATCGACACTGGGTCCTACGAGCAGTACTTC. It codes for CASSIDTGSYEQYF.

The CDR3 DNA follows: TGTGCCAGCAGCCGAGGGACTAGCGGGACGGATACGCAGTATTTT. Its translation is CASSRGTSGTDTQYF. The chain links TRBV13 to TRBJ2-3; TRBD2 matches at 13 bases. Germline assignment: CDR1 PRHDT and CDR2 FYEKMQ (reference sequence). Losses at the gene ends were 5 bases for V and 6 bases for J; bases not matched to a gene: 5. The CDR3 totals 15 residues.

The chain uses TRBV5-4 and TRBJ2-5; maybe TRBD2 (6 bases). CDR3 length: 16 amino acids. Germline values: CDR1 SGHNT, CDR2 YYREEE (reference sequence). With 3 bases removed from V and 3 bases from J, the gap between germline ends came to 18 bases. CDR3 sequence (DNA): TGTGCCAGCAGCTCGGGACTCGGCCTTAGAGAAGAGACCCAGTACTTC. As protein: CASSSGLGLREETQYF.

DNA of the CDR3: TGTGCCAGCAGACCCTCGGCCGGGACAGGTTATGGCTACACCTTC. Its protein is CASRPSAGTGYGYTF. The rearrangement joins TRBV14 to TRBJ1-2; 8 bases align to TRBD1. J lost 5 bases, V lost 6 bases, and 11 bases had no gene match. The CDR3 sequence is 15 residues long. Germline CDR1 SGHDN, CDR2 FVKESK. The full variable domain, in which reference TRBV14 and TRBJ1-2 provide the parts outside the CDR3, is EAGVTQFPSHSVIEKGQTVTLRCDPISGHDNLYWYRRVMGKEIKFLLHFVKESKQDESGMPNNRFLAERTGGTYSTLKVQPAELEDSGVYFCASRPSAGTGYGYTFGSGTRLTVV.

The chain combines TRBV6-2 or TRBV6-3 with TRBJ1-5; D not certain. The germline V gene has CDR1 MNHEY and CDR2 SVGEGT. The V gene lost 3 bases and the J gene lost 5 bases, with 8 bases spanning the gap. The CDR3 covers 13 residues. The CDR3 nucleotides read TGTGCCAGCAGTTATTGGTTAGATCAGCCCCAGCATTTT. Protein product: CASSYWLDQPQHF.

This clone was observed a handful of times. The rearrangement links TRBV3-1 (or the pseudogene TRBV3-2) to TRBJ2-2; 8 positions match TRBD1. CDR3 length: 17 amino acids. Germline CDR1 reads LGHDT; CDR2 reads YNNKEL (reference sequence). Unmatched junction bases numbered 11, after V lost 3 bases and J lost 5 bases. As DNA, the CDR3 is TGTGCCAGCAGCCACCGGGCCAGGCAGGGGGCAACCGGGGAGCTGTTTTTT. This translates into CASSHRARQGATGELFF.

The genes are TRBV6-1 and TRBJ1-5, with D unresolved. The length of the CDR3 is 16 residues. CDR1 is MNHNS and CDR2 is SASEGT in the germline V gene. The V gene lost 0 bases and the J gene lost 0 bases, with 9 bases spanning the gap. In nucleotides, the CDR3 is TGTGCCAGCAGTGAAGCGTGGCGGAGTAGCAATCAGCCCCAGCATTTT. Translating it yields CASSEAWRSSNQPQHF.

This rearrangement joins TRBV6-1 to TRBJ1-1, with TRBD1 as a possible D gene (5 bases). Trimming cost V 0 bases and J 0 bases, with 8 bases left between them. This CDR3 has 15 amino acids. Germline values: CDR1 MNHNS, CDR2 SASEGT. CDR3 amino acids: CASSEADRLNTEAFF. As DNA, the CDR3 is TGTGCCAGCAGTGAAGCTGACAGACTGAACACTGAAGCTTTCTTT.

The chain combines TRBV7-9 with TRBJ1-2, with 9 bases aligning to TRBD1. Looked up from germline, CDR1 is SEHNR and CDR2 is FQNEAQ (reference sequence). This CDR3 has 17 amino acids. Unmatched junction bases numbered 13, after V lost 1 base and J lost 7 bases. Here the CDR3 reads CASSLVGGTGIIGGYTF. The CDR3 nucleotides are TGTGCCAGCAGCTTAGTTGGGGGGACAGGGATCATTGGTGGCTACACCTTC.

CDR3 bases: TGTGCCAGCAGAGAGGGGGCCTTTCTTAATTCACCCCTCCACTTT. Its protein product is CASREGAFLNSPLHF. The chain carries TRBV2 and TRBJ1-6; 7 bases agree with TRBD1. After removal of 6 bases from V and 6 bases from J, the junction contained 8 bases not matched to a gene. The CDR3 loop spans 15 amino acids. The germline V gene encodes CDR1 SNHLY and CDR2 FYNNEI.

This clone was detected once. The chain couples TRBV11-2 to TRBJ1-2; D remains ambiguous. CDR1 and CDR2 from the germline V gene are SGHAT and FQNNGV. CDR3 length: 15 amino acids. V was trimmed by 1 base and J by 4 bases, leaving 13 bases between them. The CDR3 DNA follows: TGTGCCAGCAGCTTAGGAGGCCCCAACATCTATGGCTACACCTTC. It encodes CASSLGGPNIYGYTF.

The chain is built from TRBV7-8 and TRBJ1-5; 12 bases align to TRBD1. V was pared by 8 bases and J by 2 bases, with 7 bases of the junction left unmatched. CDR3 length: 16 residues. The V gene's germline CDR1 is SGHVS and CDR2 FQNEAQ. The CDR3 DNA reads TGTGCCAGCGCCGGGACAGGGGGCCTTCGCAATCAGCCCCAGCATTTT. This codes for CASAGTGGLRNQPQHF.

The rearrangement links TRBV4-2 to TRBJ2-7, with 8 bases that match TRBD2. The J segment lost 5 bases and the V segment lost 3 bases, leaving 12 bases of the junction unmatched. The CDR3 loop spans 16 amino acids. Germline CDR1 LGHNA, CDR2 YNFKEQ. The CDR3 DNA sequence: TGTGCCAGCAGCCAGCCGGGGACGGGGGGGCCCGACGAGCAGTACTTC. It yields the protein CASSQPGTGGPDEQYF.

V gene TRBV2 combines with J gene TRBJ1-5, with TRBD1 matching 11 bases. V shed 5 bases, J shed 1 base, and the junction held 7 bases outside the gene matches. CDR1 and CDR2 (germline): SNHLY, FYNNEI. This CDR3 contains 17 residues. This chain's CDR3 is CASSRTGGGSSNQPQHF. CDR3 DNA sequence: TGTGCCAGCAGTCGGACAGGGGGCGGTTCGAGCAATCAGCCCCAGCATTTT.